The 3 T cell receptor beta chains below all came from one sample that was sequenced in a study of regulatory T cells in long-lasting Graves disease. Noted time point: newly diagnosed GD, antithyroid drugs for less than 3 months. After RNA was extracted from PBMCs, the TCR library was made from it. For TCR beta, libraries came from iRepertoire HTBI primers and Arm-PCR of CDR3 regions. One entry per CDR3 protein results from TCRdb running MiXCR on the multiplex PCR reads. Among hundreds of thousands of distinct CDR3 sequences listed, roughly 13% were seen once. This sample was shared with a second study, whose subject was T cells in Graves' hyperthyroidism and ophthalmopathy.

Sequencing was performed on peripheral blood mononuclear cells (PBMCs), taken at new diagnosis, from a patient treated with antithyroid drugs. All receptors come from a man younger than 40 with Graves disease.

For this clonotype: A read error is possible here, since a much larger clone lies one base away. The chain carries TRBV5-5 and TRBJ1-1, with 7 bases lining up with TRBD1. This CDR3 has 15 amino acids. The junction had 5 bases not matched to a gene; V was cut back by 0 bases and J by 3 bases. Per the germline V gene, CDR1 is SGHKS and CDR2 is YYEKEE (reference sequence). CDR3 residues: CASSLGRQGHTEAFF. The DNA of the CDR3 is TGTGCCAGCAGCTTGGGAAGACAGGGCCACACTGAAGCTTTCTTT.

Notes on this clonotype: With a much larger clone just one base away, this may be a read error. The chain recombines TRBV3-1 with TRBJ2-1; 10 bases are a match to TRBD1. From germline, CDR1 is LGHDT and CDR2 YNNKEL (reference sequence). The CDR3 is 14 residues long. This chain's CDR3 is CASTRQGARGEQLF. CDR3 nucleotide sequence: TGTGCCAGCACCCGACAGGGGGCCAGGGGGGAGCAGCTCTTC.

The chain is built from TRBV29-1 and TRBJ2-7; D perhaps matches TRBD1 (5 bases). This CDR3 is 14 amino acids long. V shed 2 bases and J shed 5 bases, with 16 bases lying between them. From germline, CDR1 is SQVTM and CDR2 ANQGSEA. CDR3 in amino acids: CSVERGSTVDEQYF. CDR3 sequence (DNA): TGCAGCGTTGAAAGGGGTAGCACGGTCGACGAGCAGTACTTC.